A selection of T cell receptor beta chains follows, all from one sample in a study of Graves' ophthalmopathy and Graves' hyperthyroidism. TCRdb reprocessed the multiplex PCR reads with MiXCR, giving one entry per CDR3 protein. The table lists some 520,000 distinct CDR3 sequences, approximately 15% of them singletons. Input material: blood. These receptors were collected from a woman in her thirties with Graves' ophthalmopathy. Each CDR3 is given with its conserved first and last residue. A D gene is named only where the DNA matches it firmly. The listing skips clone size in some rows; elsewhere it reads once, few, many or a size class.

>.|TRBJ2-7|many|TRBV13
TGTGCCAGCAGCTTAACAGGGAACGAGCAGTACTTC
CASSLTGNEQYF
>.|TRBJ2-7|many|TRBV6-5
TGTGCCAGCAGTTACTCGAGAGCGTCTAGCGTAAACTACGAGCAGTACTTC
CASSYSRASSVNYEQYF
>.|TRBJ2-4|many|TRBV5-1
TGCGCCAGCAGCGCCGGGAGCAAAAACATTAAGTACTTC
CASSAGSKNIKYF
>.|TRBJ2-7|few|TRBV20-1
TGCAGTGCTAGAGATCTGGGATCCTACGAGCAGTACTTC
CSARDLGSYEQYF
>.|TRBJ1-2|many|TRBV19
TGTGCCAGTAGTATCTCTACTCAACCAGGCGGCTACACCTTC
CASSISTQPGGYTF
>.|TRBJ1-5|many|TRBV28
TGTGCCAGCAGTTTATTAGCCCATAGGCCCCAGCATTTT
CASSLLAHRPQHF
>TRBD2|TRBJ2-6|many|TRBV15
TGTGCCACCAGCAGGGGAAGACTAGCGGGGGAAGGTGGGGCCAACGTCCTGACTTTC
CATSRGRLAGEGGANVLTF
>.|TRBJ1-1|many|TRBV20-1
TGCAGTGCGGGGCCGGGGGACACGAACACTGAAGCTTTCTTT
CSAGPGDTNTEAFF
>.|TRBJ1-5|.|TRBV9
TGTGCCAGCAGCGTAGGACGAGGCGATCAGCCCCAGCATTTT
CASSVGRGDQPQHF
>.|TRBJ2-5|few|TRBV11-2
TGTGCCAGCAGCTTTAGTCAGGCCCTAGGGCCGTACTTC
CASSFSQALGPYF
>.|TRBJ2-7|many|TRBV6-4
TGTGCCAGCAGTGTCCCTGTGAGCTCCTACGAGCAGTACTTC
CASSVPVSSYEQYF
>.|TRBJ2-2|many|TRBV27
TGTGCCAGCAGTTTATCGTTTATGAACACCGGGGAGCTGTTTTTT
CASSLSFMNTGELFF
>.|TRBJ1-1|many|TRBV12-3/TRBV12-4
TGTGCCAGCAGTTTGCGCCTAAGTGGCACTGAAGCTTTCTTT
CASSLRLSGTEAFF
>.|TRBJ2-5|many|TRBV7-3
TGTGCCAGCAGCCTACGCCCAGAAGAGACCCAGTACTTC
CASSLRPEETQYF
>.|TRBJ1-2|.|TRBV18
TGTGCCAGCTCGCAGGGACATTCTCTTGGCTACACCTTC
CASSQGHSLGYTF
>TRBD1|TRBJ2-7|many|TRBV4-1
TGCGCCAGCAGCCCCGGGACAGGGGGGATTTACTCCTACGAGCAGTACTTC
CASSPGTGGIYSYEQYF
>.|TRBJ2-2|many|TRBV10-1
TGCGCCAGCAGTGTTTCCCGGGGGGCGGACACCGGGGAGCTGTTTTTT
CASSVSRGADTGELFF
>.|TRBJ1-5|many|TRBV24-1
TGTGCCACCAGTGATCCCGGACCCAATCAGCCCCAGCATTTT
CATSDPGPNQPQHF
>.|TRBJ2-5|few|TRBV5-1
TGCGCCAGCAGCTTGGCCGGGGGACTCCAAGAGACCCAGTACTTC
CASSLAGGLQETQYF
>.|TRBJ1-5|many|TRBV11-2
TGTGCCAGCAGCTCGGAGCTCAGCAATCAGCCCCAGCATTTT
CASSSELSNQPQHF
>.|TRBJ2-7|many|TRBV18
TGTGCCAGCTCACCATCTACAGGGAGGTGGCCCGAGCAGTACTTC
CASSPSTGRWPEQYF
>.|TRBJ2-5|many|TRBV7-9
TGTGCCAGCAGCTTAGCGCTCCTCTCCTTATTGGAGACCCAGTACTTC
CASSLALLSLLETQYF